Presented here are 14 T cell receptor beta chains from one specimen sequenced in a study of blood T cell repertoires in COVID-19. This table comes from immunoSEQ multiplex PCR, and its TCRdb copy is limited to in-frame clones, with some not included. The sample consists of about 200,000 clones, about 95% of them appearing once. The specimen sequenced was peripheral blood. These receptors were taken from a man aged 30 to 39 with COVID-19, enrolled during active disease.

The rearrangement uses TRBV7-3 and TRBJ2-1; D is uncertain. Germline CDR1 reads SGHTA; CDR2 reads FQGTGA. Deletions cut 0 bases from V and 8 bases from J, with 8 bases between. The CDR3 is made up of 13 amino acids. The DNA for the CDR3 is TGTGCCAGCAGCTTAACTGGAGCTGATGAGCAGTTCTTC. Protein product: CASSLTGADEQFF. The full variable domain, completed using reference TRBV7-3 and TRBJ2-1, is GAGVSQTPSNKVTEKGKYVELRCDPISGHTALYWYRQSLGQGPEFLIYFQGTGAADDSGLPNDRFFAVRPEGSVSTLKIQRTERGDSAVYLCASSLTGADEQFFGPGTRLTVL.

The chain is built from TRBV19 and TRBJ1-2; maybe TRBD1 (6 bases). Germline loops: CDR1 LNHDA, CDR2 SQIVND (reference sequence). The CDR3 extends over 15 amino acids. V was shortened by 5 bases and J by 6 bases, with 19 bases between the two germline ends. This CDR3 is CASSPRTEIIHGYTF. DNA for the CDR3: TGTGCCAGTAGTCCCCGGACAGAGATAATCCATGGCTACACCTTC. The full variable domain, rest sourced from reference TRBV19 and TRBJ1-2, is DGGITQSPKYLFRKEGQNVTLSCEQNLNHDAMYWYRQDPGQGLRLIYYSQIVNDFQKGDIAEGYSVSREKKESFPLTVTSAQKNPTAFYLCASSPRTEIIHGYTFGSGTRLTVV.

The rearrangement joins TRBV5-6 to TRBJ1-4; 7 positions match TRBD1. CDR1 is SGHDT, CDR2 YYEEEE, per germline. J gave up 13 bases and V 4 bases, and 10 bases lay outside the gene matches. The CDR3 has 13 amino acids. Here the CDR3 DNA reads TGTGCCAGCAGCCTGGCTGGGACAGTGAGACTGTTTTTT. This encodes CASSLAGTVRLFF.

The chain employs TRBV18 and TRBJ2-1; 10 positions agree with TRBD2. This CDR3 has 15 amino acids. Germline assignment: CDR1 KGHSH and CDR2 LQKENI. With 6 bases clipped from V and 8 bases from J, the junction kept 10 bases outside the gene matches. As DNA, the CDR3 is TGTGCCAGCTCCCCCTTAGCGGGGGGAGACGATGAGCAGTTCTTC. It translates to CASSPLAGGDDEQFF.

This chain joins TRBV6-4 and TRBJ1-5; D not resolved. The V end was cut by 5 bases, the J end by 3 bases, with 11 bases between. The CDR3 totals 14 residues. Germline V gene lookup returns CDR1 MRHNA and CDR2 SNTAGT. This chain's CDR3 is CASSPEGFNQPQHF. CDR3 bases: TGTGCCAGCAGTCCGGAGGGTTTCAATCAGCCCCAGCATTTT.

In this sample, this clone turned up once. This chain connects TRBV9 to TRBJ2-3; D unresolved. CDR3 length equals 13 residues. V dropped 3 bases and J dropped 0 bases, with 5 bases sitting between them. CDR1 is SGDLS and CDR2 is YYNGEE in the germline V gene. DNA for the CDR3: TGTGCCAGCAGCGCCTCTAGCACAGATACGCAGTATTTT. The encoded protein is CASSASSTDTQYF.

V gene TRBV4-1 combines with J gene TRBJ2-1, with a possible D match to TRBD1 (6 bases). Deletions cut 3 bases from V and 5 bases from J, with 14 bases between. This CDR3 has 15 residues. The germline V gene encodes CDR1 MGHRA and CDR2 YSYEKL. CDR3 nucleotide sequence: TGCGCCAGCAGCCATCCCAGTCGACAGGACAATGAGCAGTTCTTC. Its protein product is CASSHPSRQDNEQFF.

This chain joins TRBV2 and TRBJ1-5; tentative D call: TRBD1 (5 bases). There are 14 residues in the CDR3. The V end lost 7 bases, the J end lost 5 bases, and 15 bases lay between the germline ends. From germline, CDR1 is SNHLY and CDR2 FYNNEI. The CDR3 sequence is CASNFGAGHQPQHF. CDR3 coding DNA: TGTGCCAGCAACTTTGGGGCAGGCCATCAGCCCCAGCATTTT.

The chain carries TRBV7-9 and TRBJ1-5; maybe TRBD1 (6 bases). Trimming left V 3 bases short and J 4 bases short, with 13 bases between. The CDR3 extends over 15 amino acids. Germline V lookup: CDR1 SEHNR, CDR2 FQNEAQ (reference sequence). This CDR3 is CASSFGGPGNQPQHF. CDR3 DNA: TGTGCCAGCAGCTTTGGGGGCCCCGGGAATCAGCCCCAGCATTTT.

This chain uses TRBV7-9 with TRBJ1-1; a weak D match, TRBD1 (5 bases). Germline loops: CDR1 SEHNR, CDR2 FQNEAQ (reference sequence). Deletions cut 0 bases from V and 7 bases from J, with 12 bases between. This CDR3 region has 14 residues. The CDR3 sequence: CASSLAGGNDEAFF. CDR3 DNA: TGTGCCAGCAGCTTAGCTGGGGGGAATGATGAAGCTTTCTTT.

The chain recombines TRBV6-5 with TRBJ2-7; 7 bases are a match to TRBD1. V trimming: 6 bases; J trimming: 1 base; junction bases outside the gene matches: 3. This CDR3 contains 13 residues. Per the germline V gene, CDR1 is MNHEY and CDR2 is SVGAGI. DNA for the CDR3: TGTGCCAGCAGCCAGGGACAGTCCTACGAGCAGTACTTC. It yields the protein CASSQGQSYEQYF.

CDR3 region: CASRNAGNTEAFF. The CDR3 coding sequence is TGTGCCAGCCGCAACGCCGGGAACACTGAAGCTTTCTTT. The gene calls are TRBV6-4 and TRBJ1-1; no definite D call. Germline loops: CDR1 MRHNA, CDR2 SNTAGT. V shed 8 bases and J shed 1 base, with 11 bases lying between them. The CDR3 has 13 amino acids.

V usage is TRBV7-3 and J usage is TRBJ2-5; no reliable D call. In germline, CDR1 is SGHTA, CDR2 FQGTGA. V gave up 1 base and J gave up 2 bases, with 23 bases separating them. The CDR3 spans 19 residues. The CDR3 reads CASSLNPLRDTNLQETQYF. The CDR3 DNA sequence: TGTGCCAGCAGCTTAAATCCCCTACGAGACACCAATCTTCAAGAGACCCAGTACTTC.

V and J are TRBV5-1 and TRBJ2-3; D is ambiguous. From germline, CDR1 is SGHRS and CDR2 YFSETQ. The CDR3 extends over 14 amino acids. V dropped 0 bases and J dropped 2 bases, with 7 bases sitting between them. CDR3 DNA: TGCGCCAGCAGCTTGGTCGGGTACACAGATACGCAGTATTTT. Protein sequence: CASSLVGYTDTQYF.